The clone carrying this T cell receptor beta chain was counted once. CDR1 and CDR2 from the germline V gene are MNHEY and SVGAGI. V was pared by 0 bases and J by 7 bases, with 10 bases between. The CDR3 covers 13 residues. Repertoires were generated with immunoSEQ multiplex PCR, while TCRdb's copy carries only in-frame clones and drops some. The sample shows around 92,000 clones, approximately 93% of them seen only once. The record originates from a study of OX40 agonist ivuxolimab in advanced cancers. Whole-study context: Enrolled patients in dose escalation had cancers that were hepatocellular carcinoma, melanoma, renal cell or head and neck cancer.

Sampled blood was obtained at baseline, cycle 4 day 1, and cycle 7 day 1. The clonotype comes from an adult with an advanced solid tumor such as melanoma, head and neck, liver or kidney cancer. The sequencing here drew on CD4+ or CD8+ T cells sorted from blood, taken in a trial of the OX40 agonist ivuxolimab. This chain links TRBV6-5 with TRBJ2-7; D unresolved. CDR3 amino acids: CASSYSTYYEQYF. The DNA of the CDR3 is TGTGCCAGCAGTTACTCCACCTACTATGAGCAGTACTTC.